The 20 T cell receptor beta chains below were found in one sample sequenced in a study of OX40 agonist ivuxolimab in advanced cancers. Sequencing used immunoSEQ multiplex PCR; TCRdb keeps in-frame clones, though not all of them. Here the sample spans tens of thousands of clones, 84% being singletons. This specimen consisted of CD4+ or CD8+ T cells sorted from blood, obtained in a trial of the OX40 agonist ivuxolimab. These receptors came from an adult with an advanced solid tumor such as melanoma, head and neck, liver or kidney cancer.

The chain carries TRBV7-2 and TRBJ1-2; tentative D call: TRBD1 (5 bases). CDR1 SGHTA and CDR2 FQGNSA come from the germline V gene. The CDR3 extends over 15 amino acids. Trimming pared 4 bases from V and 7 bases from J, leaving 19 bases between. The CDR3, as DNA: TGTGCCAGCAGCTCGGGGGTGACAGATTTTTTTGGCTACACCTTC. Translating gives CASSSGVTDFFGYTF.

This clone was detected only a few times. The rearrangement uses TRBV4-2 and TRBJ2-1; the D gene could be TRBD1 or TRBD2 (6 bases each). Germline CDR1 is LGHNA and CDR2 is YNFKEQ. The CDR3 runs to 17 residues. V gave up 1 base and J gave up 2 bases, with 15 bases separating them. The CDR3 nucleotides read TGTGCCAGCAGCCAAGGGGGGGCAGGGGAAACCTACAATGAGCAGTTCTTC. Translated, it gives CASSQGGAGETYNEQFF.

As concerns this clone: A junction boundary mismatches the germline segment, possibly from a read error. The V call is TRBV7-7, the J call TRBJ2-1; perhaps D is TRBD1 or TRBD2 (6 bases each). This CDR3 spans 15 amino acids. The germline V gene has CDR1 SSHAT and CDR2 FNYEAQ (reference sequence). CDR3 sequence (DNA): TGTGCTAGCAGCCCAAGAGGGGGGACCTACAATGAGCAGTTCTTC. Amino acid sequence: CASSPRGGTYNEQFF.

The chain recombines TRBV4-1 with TRBJ2-7, with a tentative D call TRBD1 (5 bases). CDR3 length equals 15 residues. Per the germline V gene, CDR1 is MGHRA and CDR2 is YSYEKL. The V end lost 0 bases, the J end lost 4 bases, and 13 bases lay between the germline ends. CDR3 in amino acids: CASSQDAQGAYEQYV. The DNA of the CDR3 is TGCGCCAGCAGCCAAGATGCTCAGGGTGCGTACGAGCAGTACGTC.

This clone was recorded once. The rearrangement joins TRBV27 to TRBJ2-5; D possibly corresponds to TRBD1 (5 bases). Germline V gene sequence: CDR1 MNHEY, CDR2 SMNVEV (reference sequence). CDR3 length: 14 residues. With 4 bases removed from V and 2 bases from J, the gap between germline ends came to 11 bases. CDR3 region: CASSSLTGQETQYF. CDR3 bases: TGTGCCAGCAGTTCACTCACAGGACAAGAGACCCAGTACTTC.

The chain combines TRBV27 with TRBJ1-2; 7 nucleotides agree with TRBD1. This CDR3 comprises 12 residues. The J segment lost 6 bases and the V segment lost 10 bases, leaving 8 bases of the junction unmatched. Germline loops: CDR1 MNHEY, CDR2 SMNVEV (reference sequence). For the CDR3, the DNA is TGTGCCATCCGGAGCAGGGGGGATGGCTACACCTTC. This encodes CAIRSRGDGYTF.

J is TRBJ2-5 and V is TRBV7-6, with no clear D. CDR3 length equals 14 residues. Germline CDR1 and CDR2: SGHVS and FNYEAQ. The V end lost 2 bases, the J end lost 4 bases, and 11 bases lay between the germline ends. The CDR3 DNA reads TGTGCCAGCAGCTTACAATCTTTAGGAGAGACCCAGTACTTC. Protein sequence: CASSLQSLGETQYF.

The rearrangement links TRBV27 to TRBJ2-7, with 9 bases identical to TRBD2. The CDR3 is made up of 15 amino acids. Germline-derived CDR1 and CDR2 are MNHEY and SMNVEV (reference sequence). Trimming removed 10 bases from V and 1 base from J; junction bases left unmatched: 11. CDR3 protein: CATRRGLAGSYEQYF. In DNA form, the CDR3 reads TGTGCCACCAGAAGGGGTCTAGCGGGGTCCTACGAGCAGTACTTC.

This chain connects TRBV6-6 to TRBJ2-7; 8 nucleotides agree with TRBD2. The length of the CDR3 is 15 residues. The ends lost 7 bases at V and 3 bases at J; junction bases unmatched: 11. Germline assignment: CDR1 MNHNY and CDR2 SVGAGI (reference sequence). The CDR3 DNA reads as TGTGCCAGCAACAGCGCGGGGGGTACACGCTACGAGCAGTACGTC. Its protein product is CASNSAGGTRYEQYV.

This clone was detected only a few times. The chain uses TRBV6-5 and TRBJ1-2; 7 bases align to TRBD1. V gave up 0 bases and J gave up 4 bases; unmatched junction bases: 8. Germline loops: CDR1 MNHEY, CDR2 SVGAGI. This CDR3 is 16 amino acids long. The CDR3 nucleotides read TGTGCCAGCAGTTACTCGACGACAGGGATTAGCTATGGCTACACCTTC. This sequence encodes CASSYSTTGISYGYTF.

This clone was observed a single time. This sequence joins TRBV6-5 and TRBJ2-7, with TRBD2 as a possible D gene (6 bases). Trimming stripped 5 bases from V and 6 bases from J, with 20 bases between. The CDR3 is made up of 15 amino acids. Germline CDR1 MNHEY, CDR2 SVGAGI. CDR3 DNA: TGTGCCAGCAGTACCCCGGGCGGGGCGACCTGCGAGCAGTACTTC. It yields the protein CASSTPGGATCEQYF.

The rearrangement links TRBV27 to TRBJ2-3, with D unresolved. CDR3 length: 13 residues. With 5 bases removed from V and 4 bases from J, the gap between germline ends came to 10 bases. The germline V gene has CDR1 MNHEY and CDR2 SMNVEV (reference sequence). The CDR3 reads CASSPMRADTQYF. The CDR3 DNA reads TGTGCCAGCAGTCCCATGAGAGCAGATACGCAGTATTTT.

The chain links TRBV4-3 to TRBJ2-1, with 7 bases that match TRBD1. Trimming cost V 0 bases and J 2 bases; bases outside gene matches: 4. This CDR3 comprises 16 residues. Germline V gene data show CDR1 as LGHNA and CDR2 as YSLEER. The CDR3 loop is CASSQDGQGAYNEQFF. The CDR3, as DNA: TGCGCCAGCAGCCAAGATGGGCAGGGGGCCTACAATGAGCAGTTCTTC.

The rearrangement links TRBV28 to TRBJ1-1; tentative D call: TRBD1 (6 bases). Germline CDR1 MDHEN, CDR2 SYDVKM. The CDR3 loop spans 15 amino acids. Deletions cut 7 bases from V and 3 bases from J, with 18 bases between. CDR3: CASTIQGRGDTEAFF. Here the CDR3 DNA reads TGTGCCAGCACTATTCAGGGGCGCGGGGACACTGAAGCTTTCTTT.

Only a few counts were recorded for this clone. The chain employs TRBV11-2 and TRBJ2-7, with 9 bases identical to TRBD1. Germline CDR1 is SGHAT and CDR2 is FQNNGV. The V and J ends lost 3 bases and 5 bases, in that order; junction bases with no gene match: 17. The CDR3 has 18 amino acids. CDR3 amino acids: CASSFHLRNRGQRNEQYV. CDR3 DNA sequence: TGTGCCAGCAGCTTCCACTTGAGGAACAGGGGGCAAAGGAACGAGCAGTACGTC.

In its sample, this clone was seen once. This chain links TRBV19 with TRBJ2-2; TRBD1 is a possible D gene (6 bases). The germline V gene has CDR1 LNHDA and CDR2 SQIVND (reference sequence). The CDR3 length is 15 residues. V lost 7 bases and J lost 1, with 13 bases in between. CDR3 in amino acids: CASIATGVNTGELFF. The CDR3 DNA reads TGTGCCAGTATCGCGACAGGCGTGAACACCGGGGAGCTGTTTTTT.

This clone turned up a few times. The genes are TRBV7-8 and TRBJ2-1; TRBD2 aligns across 8 bases. Trimming removed 5 bases from V and 4 bases from J; junction bases left unmatched: 22. The germline gives CDR1 SGHVS, CDR2 FQNEAQ. The length of the CDR3 is 20 residues. The CDR3 coding sequence is TGTGCCAGCAGCCCAGTAGCCAGCGGGGGTTCCTACCCAAGATACAATGAGCAGTTCTTC. Its translation is CASSPVASGGSYPRYNEQFF.

This chain links TRBV5-4 with TRBJ2-7, with 9 nucleotides matching TRBD1. The CDR3 is 14 amino acids. In germline, CDR1 is SGHNT, CDR2 YYREEE (reference sequence). J gave up 4 bases and V 5 bases, and 7 bases lay outside the gene matches. CDR3 DNA sequence: TGTGCCAGCAGTTTCGGACAGGGGCCATACGAGCAGTACTTC. Protein: CASSFGQGPYEQYF.

The chain recombines TRBV10-2 with TRBJ1-1; no clear D gene. V lost 2 bases, J lost 11 bases, and 15 bases lay in between. The CDR3 is 13 amino acids. CDR1 WSHSY and CDR2 SAAADI come from the germline V gene. The CDR3 region has the DNA TGCGCCAGCAGTGAGATCGGCAGCGCCGAGGCTTTCTTT. Encoded protein: CASSEIGSAEAFF.

The chain uses TRBV19 and TRBJ1-1; D remains unclear. The V end was cut by 10 bases, the J end by 6 bases, with 30 bases between. Per the germline V gene, CDR1 is LNHDA and CDR2 is SQIVND (reference sequence). CDR3 length equals 17 residues. The DNA of the CDR3 is TGTGCCACCCCGCCCTGGAGGGAATTAAACGAATCTGCTGAAGCTTTCTTT. Amino acids: CATPPWRELNESAEAFF. Filled out from reference TRBV19 and TRBJ1-1, the complete variable domain reads DGGITQSPKYLFRKEGQNVTLSCEQNLNHDAMYWYRQDPGQGLRLIYYSQIVNDFQKGDIAEGYSVSREKKESFPLTVTSAQKNPTAFYLCATPPWRELNESAEAFFGQGTRLTVV.